This is a list of T cell receptor beta chains from one sample in a study of T cells in Graves' hyperthyroidism and ophthalmopathy. One entry per CDR3 protein results from TCRdb running MiXCR on the multiplex PCR reads. The table lists 450,000 to 700,000 distinct CDR3 sequences, approximately 44% of them singletons. The sample taken for sequencing was peripheral blood or thyroid tissue (not recorded which). These receptors all stem from an adult woman with Graves' disease, either hyperthyroidism or ophthalmopathy (not recorded which). CDR3s include the opening cysteine and the closing phenylalanine or tryptophan. Each record gives: J gene, clone size, V gene, D gene, CDR3 DNA, CDR3 protein. The D gene is left open where the match is weak. Clone size is given for some rows only: seen once, a few or many times, or a class if the clone is expanded.

j_call: TRBJ2-5
clone_size: once
v_call: TRBV9
d_call: TRBD2
cdr3_nt: TGTGCCAGCAGCGAAGGGACTAGCGAGTCTGAGACCCAGTACTTC
cdr3_aa: CASSEGTSESETQYF

j_call: TRBJ2-7
clone_size: many
v_call: TRBV7-9
d_call: -
cdr3_nt: TGTGCCAGCCGAACCGCCTACGAGCAGTACTTC
cdr3_aa: CASRTAYEQYF

j_call: TRBJ1-2
clone_size: -
v_call: TRBV5-1
d_call: -
cdr3_nt: TGCGCCAGCAGCAAAACCGCGGGGCGGACTAACTATGGCTACACCTTC
cdr3_aa: CASSKTAGRTNYGYTF

j_call: TRBJ2-2
clone_size: many
v_call: TRBV7-7
d_call: -
cdr3_nt: TGTGCTAGCAGCTTAGCGAGCCCCACCGGGGAGCTGTTTTTT
cdr3_aa: CASSLASPTGELFF

j_call: TRBJ1-4
clone_size: few
v_call: TRBV18
d_call: -
cdr3_nt: TGTGCCAGCTCACCGCTGGAGGGGCTCGGAGAAAAACTGTTTTTT
cdr3_aa: CASSPLEGLGEKLFF

j_call: TRBJ1-1
clone_size: -
v_call: TRBV7-2
d_call: -
cdr3_nt: TGTGCCAGCAGCTTAGCCAGACAGGCGGGCGCTGAAGCTTTCTTT
cdr3_aa: CASSLARQAGAEAFF

j_call: TRBJ1-2
clone_size: -
v_call: TRBV10-3
d_call: -
cdr3_nt: TGTGCCATCAGTGGGAGAGCAGGCTACACCTTC
cdr3_aa: CAISGRAGYTF

j_call: TRBJ1-2
clone_size: many
v_call: TRBV20-1
d_call: TRBD1
cdr3_nt: TGCAGTGCTAGAGTCGGGACAGGGGGAGATGGCTACACCTTC
cdr3_aa: CSARVGTGGDGYTF

j_call: TRBJ1-1
clone_size: many
v_call: TRBV14
d_call: -
cdr3_nt: TGTGCCAGCAGCTATACCTTGGGGACTGAAGCTTTCTTT
cdr3_aa: CASSYTLGTEAFF

j_call: TRBJ1-2
clone_size: -
v_call: TRBV20-1
d_call: -
cdr3_nt: TGCCAGTTTAGGGGCGTGAACTATGGCTACACCTTC
cdr3_aa: CQFRGVNYGYTF

j_call: TRBJ2-7
clone_size: many
v_call: TRBV12-3/TRBV12-4
d_call: TRBD1
cdr3_nt: TGTGCCAGCAGTCCGGGGGACAGGGGAGACTACGAGCAGTACTTC
cdr3_aa: CASSPGDRGDYEQYF

j_call: TRBJ1-5
clone_size: many
v_call: TRBV7-2
d_call: -
cdr3_nt: TGTGCCAGCAGCTTAGTCGGAAAGAGTAATCAGCCCCAGCATTTT
cdr3_aa: CASSLVGKSNQPQHF

j_call: TRBJ2-1
clone_size: -
v_call: TRBV10-3
d_call: -
cdr3_nt: TGTGCCATCAGTGAGTCCGGACGGGACAATGGGCAGTTCTTC
cdr3_aa: CAISESGRDNGQFF

j_call: TRBJ2-6
clone_size: many
v_call: TRBV7-9
d_call: -
cdr3_nt: TGTGCCAGCACTCCTGGGGCCAACGTCCTGACTTTC
cdr3_aa: CASTPGANVLTF

j_call: TRBJ1-5
clone_size: -
v_call: TRBV4-2
d_call: TRBD1
cdr3_nt: TGTGCCAGCAGCGTATCCGGGACAGGGTTGTTTCAGCCCCAGCATTTT
cdr3_aa: CASSVSGTGLFQPQHF

j_call: TRBJ2-7
clone_size: many
v_call: TRBV14
d_call: TRBD2
cdr3_nt: TGTGCCAGCAGCCAACCCGGGCTAGCGGGAATTCGGCAGTACTTC
cdr3_aa: CASSQPGLAGIRQYF

j_call: TRBJ2-5
clone_size: many
v_call: TRBV5-1
d_call: -
cdr3_nt: TGCGCCAGCAGCCCCGACGGTCAAGAGACCCAGTACTTC
cdr3_aa: CASSPDGQETQYF

j_call: TRBJ1-5
clone_size: few
v_call: TRBV30
d_call: -
cdr3_nt: TGTGCCTGGGGAGACAGACACAATCAGCCCCAGCATTTT
cdr3_aa: CAWGDRHNQPQHF

j_call: TRBJ1-5
clone_size: many
v_call: TRBV2
d_call: TRBD1
cdr3_nt: TGTGCCAGCAGTGGGACAGGCATTGGCCCCCAGCATTTT
cdr3_aa: CASSGTGIGPQHF

j_call: TRBJ2-7
clone_size: many
v_call: TRBV7-2
d_call: -
cdr3_nt: TGTGCCAGCAGCAACAACGAGGGATGGACCTACGAGCAGTACTTC
cdr3_aa: CASSNNEGWTYEQYF

j_call: TRBJ1-3
clone_size: many
v_call: TRBV19
d_call: -
cdr3_nt: TGTGCCAGTAGTATCGATGGAAACACCATATATTTT
cdr3_aa: CASSIDGNTIYF

j_call: TRBJ2-2
clone_size: -
v_call: TRBV24-1
d_call: TRBD1
cdr3_nt: TGTGCCACCAGTGATTTGTCTTTGGTGGGACAGGGCACCGGGGAGCTGTTTTTT
cdr3_aa: CATSDLSLVGQGTGELFF

j_call: TRBJ2-7
clone_size: many
v_call: TRBV7-8
d_call: -
cdr3_nt: TGTGCCAGCAGCTTAGACCGGACGTACTACGAGCAGTACTTC
cdr3_aa: CASSLDRTYYEQYF

j_call: TRBJ1-2
clone_size: many
v_call: TRBV6-5
d_call: TRBD1
cdr3_nt: TGTGCCAGCAGAAAACAGGGGGCAGAGGAATATGGCTACACCTTC
cdr3_aa: CASRKQGAEEYGYTF

j_call: TRBJ2-5
clone_size: -
v_call: TRBV2
d_call: TRBD1
cdr3_nt: TGTGCCAGCGGACAGGATCAAGAGACCCAGTACTTC
cdr3_aa: CASGQDQETQYF

j_call: TRBJ1-1
clone_size: many
v_call: TRBV3-1
d_call: -
cdr3_nt: TGTGCCAGCAGCTCTACGGTGGGGTGGGGGACTGAAGCTTTCTTT
cdr3_aa: CASSSTVGWGTEAFF

j_call: TRBJ2-2
clone_size: many
v_call: TRBV7-2
d_call: -
cdr3_nt: TGTGCCAGCAGCTTAGGAGTCCTGGCAACCGACACCGGGGAGCTGTTTTTT
cdr3_aa: CASSLGVLATDTGELFF

j_call: TRBJ1-6
clone_size: -
v_call: TRBV9
d_call: -
cdr3_nt: TGTGCCAGCAGCTTAGGGTTCGGCGGTCGGGATTCACCCCTCCACTTT
cdr3_aa: CASSLGFGGRDSPLHF

j_call: TRBJ1-6
clone_size: -
v_call: TRBV9
d_call: -
cdr3_nt: TGTGCCAGCAGCGCGGGGATCCATAATTCACCCCTCCACTTT
cdr3_aa: CASSAGIHNSPLHF

j_call: TRBJ2-2
clone_size: -
v_call: TRBV6-5
d_call: -
cdr3_nt: TGTGCCAGCAGCCCGAACAGGGAGAAGCTGTTTTTT
cdr3_aa: CASSPNREKLFF

j_call: TRBJ1-2
clone_size: many
v_call: TRBV20-1
d_call: -
cdr3_nt: TGCAGTGCTAGAGAAAGCAAGGGCTATGGCTACACCTTC
cdr3_aa: CSARESKGYGYTF

j_call: TRBJ2-7
clone_size: -
v_call: TRBV2
d_call: -
cdr3_nt: TGTGCCAGCGCGTACGGTGTGGTCTCCTACGAGCAGTACTTC
cdr3_aa: CASAYGVVSYEQYF

j_call: TRBJ2-5
clone_size: few
v_call: TRBV29-1
d_call: TRBD2
cdr3_nt: TGCAGCGTTGATCCAGCGGGGAGACAGGAGACCCAGTACTTC
cdr3_aa: CSVDPAGRQETQYF

j_call: TRBJ2-2
clone_size: -
v_call: TRBV29-1
d_call: TRBD2
cdr3_nt: TGCAGCGTTGGGGGCGGGAGCCGGAACACCGGGGAGCTGTTTTTT
cdr3_aa: CSVGGGSRNTGELFF

j_call: TRBJ1-1
clone_size: many
v_call: TRBV12-3/TRBV12-4
d_call: -
cdr3_nt: TGTGCCAGCAGTCCTTTCAGGGAGGTGAACACTGAAGCTTTCTTT
cdr3_aa: CASSPFREVNTEAFF

j_call: TRBJ1-3
clone_size: -
v_call: TRBV25-1
d_call: TRBD1
cdr3_nt: TGTGCCAGCTTGGGGGGACAGTGGTCGATGGCTGGAAACACCATATATTTT
cdr3_aa: CASLGGQWSMAGNTIYF

j_call: TRBJ1-5
clone_size: many
v_call: TRBV20-1
d_call: -
cdr3_nt: TGCAGTGCTAGAGTAGGGGGTCAGCCCCAGCATTTT
cdr3_aa: CSARVGGQPQHF

j_call: TRBJ1-4
clone_size: many
v_call: TRBV19
d_call: -
cdr3_nt: TGTGCCAGTAGTACCCAGGGATTCGGAGAAAAACTGTTTTTT
cdr3_aa: CASSTQGFGEKLFF

j_call: TRBJ2-2
clone_size: many
v_call: TRBV9
d_call: -
cdr3_nt: TGTGCCAGCAGCGTAGCGGGAAGCTACACCGGGGAGCTGTTTTTT
cdr3_aa: CASSVAGSYTGELFF

j_call: TRBJ1-1
clone_size: -
v_call: TRBV2
d_call: -
cdr3_nt: TGTGCCAGCAGTTTTTTGGGGGGTATGGCTGAAGCTTTCTTT
cdr3_aa: CASSFLGGMAEAFF